The 10 T cell receptor beta chains presented below share a single source sample, sequenced in a study of T cell repertoires in cytomegalovirus infection. The antigens for these receptors are not known. MiXCR, run by TCRdb on the reads, gives a single entry per CDR3 protein. The table shows around 120,000 distinct CDR3 sequences, with 20% to 30% occurring only once. Specimen: PBMCs, sequenced either directly or after in vitro stimulation (not recorded which). These receptors were obtained from a human donor in good health (CMV status not recorded). Some clones in this sample may be carry-over from other donors' samples.

This clonotype was picked up many times. V and J are TRBV6-2 or TRBV6-3 and TRBJ2-2; D gene unclear. This CDR3 contains 12 residues. Per germline, CDR1 MNHEY and CDR2 SVGEGT. Trimming pared 9 bases from V and 4 bases from J, leaving 9 bases between. The CDR3 here is CASSHGTGELFF. CDR3 sequence (DNA): TGTGCCAGTTCCCACGGCACCGGGGAGCTGTTTTTT.

This clonotype was seen ten or more times. The chain joins TRBV7-8 to TRBJ2-1; 13 nucleotides align to TRBD2. The ends lost 5 bases at V and 9 bases at J; junction bases unmatched: 4. The CDR3 is 14 amino acids. Germline CDR1 and CDR2: SGHVS and FQNEAQ. CDR3 bases: TGTGCCAGCAGCCCCCGGACTAGCGGGAGTGAGCAGTTCTTC. Protein product: CASSPRTSGSEQFF.

The V and J genes are TRBV12-3 or TRBV12-4 and TRBJ1-2, with 8 bases matching TRBD1. J gave up 5 bases and V 6 bases, and 8 bases lay outside the gene matches. This CDR3 has 14 residues. This CDR3 reads CASSYDRGPYGYTF. DNA for the CDR3: TGTGCCAGCAGCTACGACAGGGGACCATATGGCTACACCTTC.

This clonotype has a count of ten or more. Here the CDR3 DNA reads TGTGCCAGCAGCTTGACTAGCGGAGGAATCACAGATACGCAGTATTTT. It encodes CASSLTSGGITDTQYF. The chain uses TRBV5-4 and TRBJ2-3, with TRBD2 identical over 8 bases. Germline V lookup: CDR1 SGHNT, CDR2 YYREEE (reference sequence). V gave up 1 base and J gave up 2 bases; unmatched junction bases: 6. The length of the CDR3 is 16 residues.

The chain links TRBV19 to TRBJ2-1, with TRBD2 identical over 8 bases. CDR1 is LNHDA and CDR2 is SQIVND in the germline V gene (reference sequence). The CDR3 runs to 15 residues. The trim removed 5 bases at V and 6 bases at J, leaving 9 bases unmatched. The CDR3 region has the DNA TGTGCCAGTAGTGTAAGCGGGAGTATGGTCAATGAGCAGTTCTTC. Its protein is CASSVSGSMVNEQFF.

This clonotype occurred many times. This chain uses TRBV5-1 with TRBJ2-3; 11 bases match TRBD2. The CDR3 runs 15 residues. The junction had 2 bases not matched to a gene; V was cut back by 4 bases and J by 1 base. Germline V gives CDR1 SGHRS, CDR2 YFSETQ. As DNA, the CDR3 is TGCGCCAGCAGCCTGGGACTAGCGGGCACAGATACGCAGTATTTT. It encodes CASSLGLAGTDTQYF.

This clonotype was counted many times. This chain links TRBV2 with TRBJ1-1; 11 bases are a match to TRBD1. Germline assignment: CDR1 SNHLY and CDR2 FYNNEI. With 5 bases clipped from V and 4 bases from J, the junction kept 9 bases outside the gene matches. This CDR3 is built from 16 residues. CDR3: CASSWTGGVLGTEAFF. As DNA, the CDR3 is TGTGCCAGCAGTTGGACAGGGGGCGTTTTAGGCACTGAAGCTTTCTTT.

The gene calls are TRBV20-1 and TRBJ2-5; D gene unclear. The V and J ends lost 0 bases and 3 bases respectively, with 14 bases between them. This CDR3 is built from 15 residues. The germline V gene has CDR1 DFQATT and CDR2 SNEGSKA (reference sequence). DNA of the CDR3: TGCAGTGCTAGAGAGGGTGTCGCGGTTAAAGAGACCCAGTACTTC. It translates to CSAREGVAVKETQYF.

The chain employs TRBV7-6 and TRBJ2-1, with 8 bases aligning to TRBD2. The CDR3 is made up of 13 amino acids. V was clipped by 2 bases and J by 7 bases; unmatched bases: 1. The germline gives CDR1 SGHVS, CDR2 FNYEAQ. Here the CDR3 DNA reads TGTGCCAGCAGCTTACCTAGCGGGAATGAGCAGTTCTTC. Residues: CASSLPSGNEQFF.

This clonotype has at least ten counts. The V and J genes are TRBV7-2 and TRBJ2-3; D not resolved. Germline CDR1 SGHTA, CDR2 FQGNSA. The CDR3 runs 12 residues. The V end was cut by 5 bases, the J end by 1 base, with 4 bases between. The CDR3 nucleotides are TGTGCCAGCAGCACCGGCACAGATACGCAGTATTTT. Its protein is CASSTGTDTQYF.